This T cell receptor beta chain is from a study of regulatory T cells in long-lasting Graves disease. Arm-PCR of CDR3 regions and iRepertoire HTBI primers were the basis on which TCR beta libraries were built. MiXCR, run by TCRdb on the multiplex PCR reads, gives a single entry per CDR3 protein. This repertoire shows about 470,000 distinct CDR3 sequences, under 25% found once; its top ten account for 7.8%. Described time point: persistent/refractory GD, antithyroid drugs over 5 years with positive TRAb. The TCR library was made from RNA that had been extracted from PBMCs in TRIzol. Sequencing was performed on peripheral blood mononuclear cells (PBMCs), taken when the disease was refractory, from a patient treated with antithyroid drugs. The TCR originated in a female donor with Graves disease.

Here the CDR3 reads CASRSSNTEAFF. DNA for the CDR3: TGTGCCAGCAGGTCAAGCAACACTGAAGCTTTCTTT. The chain couples TRBV2 to TRBJ1-1, with D hard to call. The ends were cut back, 6 bases at V and 2 bases at J, with 7 bases in the middle. The CDR3 totals 12 residues. Germline V gene lookup returns CDR1 SNHLY and CDR2 FYNNEI.